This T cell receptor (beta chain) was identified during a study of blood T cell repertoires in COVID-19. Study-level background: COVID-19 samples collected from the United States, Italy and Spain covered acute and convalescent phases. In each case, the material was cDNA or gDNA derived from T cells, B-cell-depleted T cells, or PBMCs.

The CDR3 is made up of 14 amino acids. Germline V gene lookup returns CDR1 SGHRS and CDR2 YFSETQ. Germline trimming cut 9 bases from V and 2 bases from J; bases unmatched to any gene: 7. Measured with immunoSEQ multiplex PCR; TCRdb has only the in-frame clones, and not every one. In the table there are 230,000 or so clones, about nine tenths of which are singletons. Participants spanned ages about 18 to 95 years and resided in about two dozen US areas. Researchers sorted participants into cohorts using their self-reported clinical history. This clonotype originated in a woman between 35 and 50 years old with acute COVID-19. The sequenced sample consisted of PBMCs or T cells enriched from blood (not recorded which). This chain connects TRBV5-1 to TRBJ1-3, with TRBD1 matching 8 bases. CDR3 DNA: TGCGCCACCCGACCGGACAGGGCTGGAAACACCATATATTTT. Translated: CATRPDRAGNTIYF.